The rows below give T cell receptor beta chains drawn from one sample of a study of blood T cell repertoires in COVID-19. Assay: immunoSEQ multiplex PCR; the TCRdb copy retains only in-frame clones and omits some. This sample has some 190,000 clones, with approximately 86% found just once. The source material was peripheral blood. Every receptor here comes from a man aged 30 to 39 with acute or convalescent COVID-19. Each CDR3 is given with its conserved first and last residue. Fields, in order: J gene, clone size, D gene, V gene, CDR3 protein, CDR3 DNA. D genes are given only for firm matches. Where a row states a size, it is once, few, many or the class of an expanded clone; other rows omit it.

TRBJ2-1,.,TRBD2,TRBV7-8,CASSLALAGGIHEQFF,TGTGCCAGCAGCTTAGCGCTAGCGGGAGGTATACATGAGCAGTTCTTC
TRBJ2-2,.,.,TRBV11-3,CASSSDREITGELFF,TGTGCCAGCAGCTCAGACCGGGAGATAACCGGGGAGCTGTTTTTT
TRBJ2-3,.,.,TRBV6-4,CASSEGAGTDTQYF,TGTGCCAGCAGTGAAGGCGCGGGGACAGATACGCAGTATTTT
TRBJ1-5,.,.,TRBV30,CAWSPDYNQPQHF,TGTGCCTGGAGTCCGGACTACAATCAGCCCCAGCATTTT
TRBJ1-1,.,.,TRBV19,CASSIGVTEAFF,TGTGCCAGTAGTATCGGAGTCACTGAAGCTTTCTTT
TRBJ1-6,.,.,TRBV11-2,CASSQGVGNSPLHF,TGTGCCAGCAGTCAGGGTGTCGGTAATTCACCCCTCCACTTT
TRBJ2-3,.,TRBD1,TRBV18,CASSRDRADTQYF,TGTGCCAGCTCACGGGACAGGGCCGATACGCAGTATTTT
TRBJ2-2,.,.,TRBV18,CASSEMGGPYTGELFF,TGTGCCAGCTCGGAGATGGGGGGGCCCTACACCGGGGAGCTGTTTTTT
TRBJ1-1,.,.,TRBV18,CASSPRALEAFF,TGTGCCAGCTCACCACGGGCGCTTGAAGCTTTCTTT
TRBJ1-3,.,TRBD1,TRBV6-5,CASSSTGPGNTIYF,TGTGCCAGCAGTTCGACAGGGCCTGGAAACACCATATATTTT
TRBJ2-3,.,TRBD2,TRBV4-2,CASSHVTSGGDTQYF,TGTGCCAGCAGCCATGTGACTAGCGGGGGAGATACGCAGTATTTT
TRBJ1-2,once,.,TRBV24-1,CATSETGRGFSYGYTF,TGTGCCACCAGTGAGACAGGTCGGGGCTTCAGCTATGGCTACACCTTC
TRBJ2-1,once,TRBD1,TRBV15,CATSQMGTGINEQFF,TGTGCCACCAGTCAAATGGGGACAGGGATTAATGAGCAGTTCTTC
TRBJ2-3,.,.,TRBV19,CASSLSGARGDTQYF,TGTGCCAGTAGTCTCTCAGGGGCGAGGGGAGATACGCAGTATTTT
TRBJ1-6,.,.,TRBV3-1/TRBV3-2,CASSQPSVGVWNSPLHF,TGTGCCAGCAGCCAACCTAGCGTAGGGGTTTGGAATTCACCCCTCCACTTT
TRBJ1-1,.,.,TRBV30,CAWREQGSAFF,TGTGCCTGGAGGGAACAGGGATCGGCTTTCTTT
TRBJ1-2,.,.,TRBV5-1,CASSPGGSDGYTF,TGCGCCAGCAGCCCGGGGGGGTCGGATGGCTACACCTTC
TRBJ2-7,few,.,TRBV11-2,CASSSTRRNEQYF,TGTGCCAGCAGCTCTACTAGGCGAAACGAGCAGTACTTC
TRBJ2-5,.,TRBD2,TRBV7-9,CASSAGLAGAGETQYF,TGTGCCAGCAGCGCGGGACTAGCGGGGGCCGGAGAGACCCAGTACTTC
TRBJ1-5,.,.,TRBV4-1,CASSPHQQVGQPQHF,TGCGCCAGCAGCCCTCACCAGCAGGTTGGACAGCCCCAGCATTTT
TRBJ2-5,once,.,TRBV30,CASQLGTAQETQYF,TGTGCCTCACAACTGGGCACCGCCCAAGAGACCCAGTACTTC
TRBJ1-6,few,.,TRBV3-1/TRBV3-2,CASSQDSRFYNSPLHF,TGTGCCAGCAGCCAAGATTCGCGATTCTATAATTCACCCCTCCACTTT
TRBJ1-1,.,.,TRBV6-5,CASTAGGPNTEAFF,TGTGCCAGCACCGCCGGAGGTCCGAACACTGAAGCTTTCTTT
TRBJ2-7,.,TRBD1,TRBV30,CAWSHRGLSYEQYF,TGTGCCTGGAGCCACAGGGGGCTCTCCTACGAGCAGTACTTC
TRBJ1-1,.,.,TRBV7-9,CASSLGQGNTEAFF,TGTGCCAGCAGCTTAGGGCAGGGGAACACTGAAGCTTTCTTT
TRBJ1-1,.,TRBD1,TRBV5-1,CASSSIRDRARTEAFF,TGCGCCAGCAGCTCCATAAGGGACAGGGCGCGAACTGAAGCTTTCTTT
TRBJ1-2,.,TRBD1,TRBV20-1,CSASTGDYGYTF,TGCAGTGCTAGTACAGGGGACTATGGCTACACCTTC
TRBJ1-5,.,TRBD1,TRBV6-1,CASSDGRNRGSYQPQHF,TGTGCCAGCAGTGATGGACGAAACAGGGGGAGCTATCAGCCCCAGCATTTT
TRBJ2-7,once,.,TRBV3-1/TRBV3-2,CASSQEGGGQYEQYF,TGTGCCAGCAGCCAAGAAGGGGGGGGCCAATACGAGCAGTACTTC
TRBJ1-2,.,TRBD1,TRBV29-1,CSVPQGGYGYTF,TGCAGCGTGCCTCAGGGGGGCTATGGCTACACCTTC
TRBJ2-1,.,.,TRBV5-1,CASSTSYNEQFF,TGCGCCAGCAGCACTTCCTACAATGAGCAGTTCTTC
TRBJ1-3,few,TRBD1,TRBV2,CASSEQQGTYRNTIYF,TGTGCCAGCAGTGAACAACAGGGGACTTATAGAAACACCATATATTTT
TRBJ2-7,.,.,TRBV30,CAWSWSSYEQYF,TGTGCCTGGAGTTGGAGCTCCTACGAGCAGTACTTC
TRBJ2-7,once,TRBD2,TRBV14,CASSQRLAGGKTYEQYF,TGTGCCAGCAGCCAGCGACTAGCGGGGGGGAAGACCTACGAGCAGTACTTC
TRBJ1-5,.,.,TRBV19,CASTLLEGWHQPQHF,TGTGCCAGTACCCTACTTGAGGGATGGCATCAGCCCCAGCATTTT
TRBJ2-7,.,.,TRBV29-1,CSVETVRYEQYF,TGCAGCGTTGAGACAGTCAGGTACGAGCAGTACTTC
TRBJ2-5,.,.,TRBV5-1,CASSLTGSQETQYF,TGCGCCAGCAGCTTGACGGGGTCCCAAGAGACCCAGTACTTC
TRBJ1-3,.,.,TRBV3-1/TRBV3-2,CASSHTGQGNTIYF,TGTGCCAGCAGCCACACGGGACAAGGAAACACCATATATTTT
TRBJ1-5,.,.,TRBV6-6,CASSPDASGVIGLLSNQPQHF,TGTGCCAGCAGTCCCGACGCCTCCGGGGTGATAGGTTTACTTAGCAATCAGCCCCAGCATTTT
TRBJ1-1,.,TRBD1,TRBV5-5,CASSPGTGGTEAFF,TGTGCCAGCAGCCCCGGGACAGGGGGCACTGAAGCTTTCTTT
TRBJ2-7,.,TRBD2,TRBV5-5,CASSWAGAYEQYF,TGTGCCAGCAGCTGGGCGGGAGCCTACGAGCAGTACTTC
TRBJ1-2,.,.,TRBV7-2,CASSLVSGNNYGYTF,TGTGCCAGCAGCTTAGTTTCAGGGAATAACTATGGCTACACCTTC
TRBJ1-2,.,TRBD1,TRBV5-4,CASSSARGEVGGYTF,TGTGCCAGCAGCTCAGCCAGGGGGGAGGTCGGCGGCTACACCTTC
TRBJ2-5,.,TRBD1,TRBV7-3,CASSQGAGETQYF,TGTGCCAGCAGCCAGGGGGCGGGGGAGACCCAGTACTTC
TRBJ1-6,.,.,TRBV7-3,CASSLQVTNSPLHF,TGTGCCAGCAGCTTACAGGTGACCAATTCACCCCTCCACTTT
TRBJ2-1,.,TRBD1,TRBV7-2,CASSLAGTGPNEQFF,TGTGCCAGCAGCTTAGCCGGGACAGGGCCCAATGAGCAGTTCTTC
TRBJ2-3,.,TRBD1,TRBV28,CASSPQGAIGTDTQYF,TGTGCCAGCAGCCCACAGGGGGCGATAGGTACAGATACGCAGTATTTT
TRBJ1-2,.,.,TRBV4-1,CASSQDGGGAVGYTF,TGCGCCAGCAGCCAAGACGGGGGAGGGGCGGTTGGCTACACCTTC
TRBJ2-4,once,.,TRBV5-6,CASRSLALAKNIQYF,TGTGCCAGCAGATCGCTAGCTCTAGCCAAAAACATTCAGTACTTC
TRBJ2-7,few,TRBD2,TRBV5-6,CASSLFASGRPTYEQYF,TGTGCCAGCAGCTTGTTTGCTAGCGGGAGGCCGACCTACGAGCAGTACTTC
TRBJ1-1,once,.,TRBV5-4,CATLMQGMTFF,TGTGCCACCCTGATGCAGGGGATGACTTTCTTT
TRBJ1-1,.,.,TRBV10-2,CASKGWDKNTEAFF,TGCGCCAGCAAAGGATGGGACAAGAACACTGAAGCTTTCTTT
TRBJ1-5,.,TRBD1,TRBV6-5,CASRVLQGTFQPQHF,TGTGCCAGCAGAGTCCTACAGGGGACGTTTCAGCCCCAGCATTTT
TRBJ1-2,.,.,TRBV28,CASRQPKDGYTF,TGTGCCAGCAGACAGCCGAAGGATGGCTACACCTTC
TRBJ2-3,.,.,TRBV7-2,CASSLGLFRTDTQYF,TGTGCCAGCAGCTTAGGTTTATTTCGCACAGATACGCAGTATTTT
TRBJ1-1,.,.,TRBV7-6,CASSSKNTEAFF,TGTGCCAGCAGCTCAAAGAACACTGAAGCTTTCTTT
TRBJ2-2,.,.,TRBV28,CASSAPGLGNTGELFF,TGTGCCAGCAGTGCCCCGGGACTGGGCAACACCGGGGAGCTGTTTTTT
TRBJ1-3,.,.,TRBV28,CASERDKYTIYF,TGTGCCAGCGAGAGGGATAAGTACACCATATATTTT